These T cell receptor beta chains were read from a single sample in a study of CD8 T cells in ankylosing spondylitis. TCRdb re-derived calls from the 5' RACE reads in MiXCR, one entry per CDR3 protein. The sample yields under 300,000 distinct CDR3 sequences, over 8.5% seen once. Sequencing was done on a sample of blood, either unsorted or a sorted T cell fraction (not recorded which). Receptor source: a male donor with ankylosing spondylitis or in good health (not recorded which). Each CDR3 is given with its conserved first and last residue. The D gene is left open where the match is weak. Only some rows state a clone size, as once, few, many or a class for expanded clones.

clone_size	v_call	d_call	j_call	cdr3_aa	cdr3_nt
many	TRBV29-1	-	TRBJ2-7	CSGRDTRYEQYF	TGCAGCGGCCGGGACACCCGCTACGAGCAGTACTTC
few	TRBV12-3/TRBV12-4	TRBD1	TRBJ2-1	CASSLARQGNEQFF	TGTGCCAGCAGTTTAGCGAGACAGGGGAATGAGCAGTTCTTC
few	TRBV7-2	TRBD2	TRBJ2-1	CASSPGGIDNEQFF	TGTGCCAGCAGCCCGGGAGGAATCGACAATGAGCAGTTCTTC
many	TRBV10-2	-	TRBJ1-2	CASSRGAHYGYTF	TGCGCCAGCAGTAGAGGGGCTCACTATGGCTACACCTTC
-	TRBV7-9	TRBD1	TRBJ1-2	CASSLVGGQGNYGYTF	TGTGCCAGCAGCTTAGTAGGGGGACAGGGGAACTATGGCTACACCTTC
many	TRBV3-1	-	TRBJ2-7	CASSPGLAKQYF	TGTGCCAGCAGCCCCGGCCTAGCGAAGCAGTACTTC
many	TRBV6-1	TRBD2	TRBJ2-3	CASIRTSGRTSTDTQYF	TGTGCCAGCATCAGGACTAGCGGGAGGACTAGCACAGATACGCAGTATTTT
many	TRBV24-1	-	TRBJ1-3	CATIKRSLHSGNTIYF	TGTGCCACCATCAAAAGGTCTCTTCACTCTGGAAACACCATATATTTT
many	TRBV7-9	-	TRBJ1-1	CASRETWGLREAFF	TGTGCCAGCAGAGAGACGTGGGGCCTGAGGGAAGCTTTCTTT
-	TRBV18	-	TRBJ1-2	CASSQSHQGNYGYTF	TGTGCCAGCTCCCAATCCCACCAGGGGAACTATGGCTACACCTTC
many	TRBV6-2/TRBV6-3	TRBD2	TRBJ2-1	CASSYGGGVAENEQFF	TGTGCCAGCAGTTACGGCGGGGGGGTAGCGGAGAATGAGCAGTTCTTC
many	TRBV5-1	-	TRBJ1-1	CASSYTGTAEAFF	TGCGCCAGCAGCTATACAGGGACCGCTGAAGCTTTCTTT
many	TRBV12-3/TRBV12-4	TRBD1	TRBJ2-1	CASIHRGADEQFF	TGTGCCAGCATTCACAGGGGTGCTGATGAGCAGTTCTTC
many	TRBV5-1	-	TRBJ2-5	CASSAEGTQYF	TGCGCCAGCAGCGCTGAAGGAACCCAGTACTTC
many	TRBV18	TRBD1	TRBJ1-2	CASSPGMTGNSYGYTF	TGTGCCAGCTCACCGGGTATGACAGGGAACAGCTATGGCTACACCTTC
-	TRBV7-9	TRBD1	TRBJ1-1	CASSSSRGLTEAFF	TGTGCCAGCAGCTCGTCCAGGGGGCTGACTGAAGCTTTCTTT
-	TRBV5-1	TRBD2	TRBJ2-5	CASSPAGEETQYF	TGCGCCAGCAGTCCGGCGGGGGAAGAGACCCAGTACTTC
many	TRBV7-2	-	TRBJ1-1	CASTPGTENTEAFF	TGTGCCAGCACCCCCGGGACGGAGAACACTGAAGCTTTCTTT
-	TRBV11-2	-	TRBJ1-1	CASSFIGGNTEAFF	TGTGCCAGCAGCTTCATAGGGGGGAACACTGAAGCTTTCTTT
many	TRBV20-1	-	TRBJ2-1	CSARDSIAPNEQFF	TGCAGTGCTAGAGATAGTATAGCTCCGAATGAGCAGTTCTTC
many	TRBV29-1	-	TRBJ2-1	CSVASPGDNEQFF	TGCAGCGTTGCCTCCCCCGGCGACAATGAGCAGTTCTTC
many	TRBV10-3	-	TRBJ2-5	CAISDRTKIQETQYF	TGTGCCATCAGTGACAGGACGAAGATCCAAGAGACCCAGTACTTC
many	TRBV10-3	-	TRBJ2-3	CAISESQGSTDTQYF	TGTGCCATCAGTGAGTCGCAGGGTAGTACAGATACGCAGTATTTT
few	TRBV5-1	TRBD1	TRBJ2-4	CASSYGTGEAKNIQYF	TGCGCCAGCAGCTACGGGACAGGGGAGGCCAAAAACATTCAGTACTTC
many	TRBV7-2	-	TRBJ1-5	CASSFTDSNQPQHF	TGTGCCAGCAGCTTCACGGACAGCAATCAGCCCCAGCATTTT
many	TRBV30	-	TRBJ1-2	CALSLGYGYTF	TGTGCCTTGAGCCTCGGCTATGGCTACACCTTC
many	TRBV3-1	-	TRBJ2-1	CASSQDPFNLGEQFF	TGTGCCAGCAGCCAAGACCCTTTTAACCTTGGGGAGCAGTTCTTC
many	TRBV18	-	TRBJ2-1	CASSPNPGPLDEQFF	TGTGCCAGCTCACCTAACCCGGGACCTTTGGATGAGCAGTTCTTC
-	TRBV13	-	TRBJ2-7	CASSFGREQYF	TGTGCCAGCAGCTTCGGGAGAGAGCAGTACTTC
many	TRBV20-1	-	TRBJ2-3	CSATQSGGFTDTQYF	TGCAGTGCGACCCAAAGTGGCGGGTTCACAGATACGCAGTATTTT
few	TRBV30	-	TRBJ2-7	CAWSQVQGVHEQYF	TGTGCCTGGAGTCAAGTACAGGGTGTCCACGAGCAGTACTTC
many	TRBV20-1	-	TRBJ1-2	CSAPDGTNYGYTF	TGCAGTGCCCCTGACGGTACTAACTATGGCTACACCTTC
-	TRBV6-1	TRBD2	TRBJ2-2	CASSDRLAGYTGELFF	TGTGCCAGCAGTGACAGACTAGCGGGGTACACCGGGGAGCTGTTTTTT
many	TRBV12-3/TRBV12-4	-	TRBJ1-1	CASSPPFRNTEAFF	TGTGCCAGCAGTCCCCCGTTCCGGAACACTGAAGCTTTCTTT
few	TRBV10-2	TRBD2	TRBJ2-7	CASLGTSGRRGYEQYF	TGCGCCAGCTTAGGGACTAGCGGGAGACGAGGATACGAGCAGTACTTC